This T cell receptor beta chain was sequenced for a study of T-cell memory formation after mild COVID-19. Across the study: TCR clusters largely stayed donor specific. Study-level points and caveats: Mainly CM and EM harbored the contracting CD4+ clones; mainly EMRA harbored the CD8+ ones. Balance between CD4 and CD8 was seen in clones contracting day 15 to 85, and a CD4+ lean was seen in later expanders. The finding that pre-infection memory included some responding clones suggested that cross-reactive memory joined.

TCRdb re-called the 5' RACE reads with MiXCR, one entry per CDR3 protein. The repertoire holds approximately 290,000 distinct CDR3 sequences, approximately 15% seen once, with more than 20% in the top ten. This clonotype was recorded many times. Its antigen is currently unknown. The TCR sequence derives from a young man who had mild COVID-19 (a few samples of this study predate the infection). Cell type and time point are not known. Material for sequencing was PBMCs or a T cell subset sorted from them (not recorded which).

This chain's CDR3 is CASSLEPGQAYEQYF. DNA of the CDR3: TGCGCCAGCAGCTTGGAGCCGGGACAGGCCTACGAGCAGTACTTC. This rearrangement joins TRBV5-1 to TRBJ2-7; 8 bases match TRBD1. Germline V gene data show CDR1 as SGHRS and CDR2 as YFSETQ. V trimming: 0 bases; J trimming: 2 bases; junction bases outside the gene matches: 4. The CDR3 spans 15 residues.